Listed below are T cell receptor beta chains from one sample, sequenced in a study of T-cell memory formation after mild COVID-19. TCRdb analysed the 5' RACE reads with MiXCR anew, one entry per CDR3 protein. The repertoire includes 300,000 to 400,000 distinct CDR3 sequences, roughly an eighth of them detected once, and 22% sits in the top ten. Input material: PBMCs or a T cell subset sorted from them (not recorded which). The receptor source for this set is a man aged 18 to 29 who had mild COVID-19 (a few samples of this study predate the infection). Cell type and time point are not known. CDR3s include the opening cysteine and the closing phenylalanine or tryptophan. The order of the fields is CDR3 DNA, CDR3 protein, CDR3 length, J gene, D gene, clone size, V gene. A D gene is named only where the DNA matches it firmly. Clone size appears in some rows only: once, few, many, or a class for an expanded clone.

cdr3_nt: TGCGCCAGCATGCCGGGACCTCAAGAGACCCAGTACTTC
cdr3_aa: CASMPGPQETQYF
cdr3_length: 13
j_call: TRBJ2-5
d_call: .
clone_size: many
v_call: TRBV5-1

cdr3_nt: TGTGCCAGCAGCCCGGGACAGGGGTACATCGATACGCAGTATTTT
cdr3_aa: CASSPGQGYIDTQYF
cdr3_length: 15
j_call: TRBJ2-3
d_call: TRBD1
clone_size: few
v_call: TRBV7-6

cdr3_nt: TGTGCCAGCAGCCCCGACAGGTTTGATTCACCCCTCCACTTT
cdr3_aa: CASSPDRFDSPLHF
cdr3_length: 14
j_call: TRBJ1-6
d_call: .
clone_size: few
v_call: TRBV7-2

cdr3_nt: TGCGCCAGCAGGGTTTCAGCTCGGAATACGCAGTATTTT
cdr3_aa: CASRVSARNTQYF
cdr3_length: 13
j_call: TRBJ2-3
d_call: .
clone_size: few
v_call: TRBV4-1

cdr3_nt: TGCGCCAGCAGCCAAGATTGGCCAGGGGTTTACTCTGGGGCCAACGTCCTGACTTTC
cdr3_aa: CASSQDWPGVYSGANVLTF
cdr3_length: 19
j_call: TRBJ2-6
d_call: .
clone_size: few
v_call: TRBV4-3

cdr3_nt: TGCGCCAGCAGCCAAGAAGAGGGAAGCTCCTATAATTCACCCCTCCACTTT
cdr3_aa: CASSQEEGSSYNSPLHF
cdr3_length: 17
j_call: TRBJ1-6
d_call: .
clone_size: .
v_call: TRBV4-3

cdr3_nt: TGTGCCAGCAGTCAGGACAGGGGGGACGAGCAGTACTTC
cdr3_aa: CASSQDRGDEQYF
cdr3_length: 13
j_call: TRBJ2-7
d_call: TRBD1
clone_size: many
v_call: TRBV12-3/TRBV12-4

cdr3_nt: TGTGCCAGCAGTTATATGGGCGAGCAGTACTTC
cdr3_aa: CASSYMGEQYF
cdr3_length: 11
j_call: TRBJ2-7
d_call: .
clone_size: few
v_call: TRBV6-5

cdr3_nt: TGTGCCAGCAGACCAACAGGGAATGAAGGCTACACCTTC
cdr3_aa: CASRPTGNEGYTF
cdr3_length: 13
j_call: TRBJ1-2
d_call: .
clone_size: .
v_call: TRBV7-9

cdr3_nt: TGCAGTTATACTAGCGGGGGCGAAGGTGAGCAGTTCTTC
cdr3_aa: CSYTSGGEGEQFF
cdr3_length: 13
j_call: TRBJ2-1
d_call: TRBD2
clone_size: .
v_call: TRBV20-1

cdr3_nt: TGCGCCAGCAGCTTGGCGGGACAGTTAAGTGCCGGGGAGCTGTTTTTT
cdr3_aa: CASSLAGQLSAGELFF
cdr3_length: 16
j_call: TRBJ2-2
d_call: TRBD1
clone_size: .
v_call: TRBV5-1

cdr3_nt: TGTGCCAGCAGCCCTCAAGACAGGGATGAGCAGTTCTTC
cdr3_aa: CASSPQDRDEQFF
cdr3_length: 13
j_call: TRBJ2-1
d_call: TRBD1
clone_size: many
v_call: TRBV6-7

cdr3_nt: TGTGCCACGGATGGCGGGGGGGCTGGAGAGCAGTACTTC
cdr3_aa: CATDGGGAGEQYF
cdr3_length: 13
j_call: TRBJ2-7
d_call: TRBD2
clone_size: .
v_call: TRBV12-3/TRBV12-4

cdr3_nt: TGTGCCAGCTCACCACGCCGGGACAGCGAGCAGTACTTC
cdr3_aa: CASSPRRDSEQYF
cdr3_length: 13
j_call: TRBJ2-7
d_call: TRBD1
clone_size: few
v_call: TRBV18

cdr3_nt: TGCGCCAGCAGCCAATCCGCTAGCGGGAGCACAGATACGCAGTATTTT
cdr3_aa: CASSQSASGSTDTQYF
cdr3_length: 16
j_call: TRBJ2-3
d_call: TRBD2
clone_size: many
v_call: TRBV4-1

cdr3_nt: TGTGCCAGCAGTTACGAATCTGTTGGCTACACCTTC
cdr3_aa: CASSYESVGYTF
cdr3_length: 12
j_call: TRBJ1-2
d_call: .
clone_size: .
v_call: TRBV6-2/TRBV6-3

cdr3_nt: TGTGCCAGCAGCATCTGGGTTGCAGATACGCAGTATTTT
cdr3_aa: CASSIWVADTQYF
cdr3_length: 13
j_call: TRBJ2-3
d_call: .
clone_size: .
v_call: TRBV7-2

cdr3_nt: TGTGCCAGCTCCCCGAGGCGGGGGGCCGAAGAGACCCAGTACTTC
cdr3_aa: CASSPRRGAEETQYF
cdr3_length: 15
j_call: TRBJ2-5
d_call: TRBD2
clone_size: many
v_call: TRBV18

cdr3_nt: TGTGCCAGCAGTGGAGGGCCCGCTGGCTACACCTTC
cdr3_aa: CASSGGPAGYTF
cdr3_length: 12
j_call: TRBJ1-2
d_call: .
clone_size: .
v_call: TRBV6-5

cdr3_nt: TGTGCCAGCAGCCCGAGACTAGCGGGGGGTTTGGATGAGCAGTTCTTC
cdr3_aa: CASSPRLAGGLDEQFF
cdr3_length: 16
j_call: TRBJ2-1
d_call: TRBD2
clone_size: few
v_call: TRBV13

cdr3_nt: TGTGCCAGCAGTTACTCCTTAGCCATGAACACTGAAGCTTTCTTT
cdr3_aa: CASSYSLAMNTEAFF
cdr3_length: 15
j_call: TRBJ1-1
d_call: .
clone_size: .
v_call: TRBV6-5

cdr3_nt: TGCAGTGCTTGCCTGCTTAGCGGAGGGGCCAAAAACATTCAGTACTTC
cdr3_aa: CSACLLSGGAKNIQYF
cdr3_length: 16
j_call: TRBJ2-4
d_call: .
clone_size: .
v_call: TRBV20-1

cdr3_nt: TGTGCCAGCAGCCGACTGGGGTTTGACGAGACCCAGTACTTC
cdr3_aa: CASSRLGFDETQYF
cdr3_length: 14
j_call: TRBJ2-5
d_call: .
clone_size: .
v_call: TRBV13

cdr3_nt: TGTGCCAGCAGCCCGTTTACAGGGGGAGATACGCAGTATTTT
cdr3_aa: CASSPFTGGDTQYF
cdr3_length: 14
j_call: TRBJ2-3
d_call: TRBD1
clone_size: many
v_call: TRBV5-4

cdr3_nt: TGTGCCAGCCGAGGGCGCCTTGAAGTTACGCAGTATTTT
cdr3_aa: CASRGRLEVTQYF
cdr3_length: 13
j_call: TRBJ2-3
d_call: .
clone_size: many
v_call: TRBV7-8

cdr3_nt: TGCGCCAGCAGCACCAGACAGGGGCTCGATGGAAACACCATATATTTT
cdr3_aa: CASSTRQGLDGNTIYF
cdr3_length: 16
j_call: TRBJ1-3
d_call: TRBD1
clone_size: few
v_call: TRBV5-1

cdr3_nt: TGTGCCAGCAGCTCTACAGGGGTCTCCTACGAGCAGTACTTC
cdr3_aa: CASSSTGVSYEQYF
cdr3_length: 14
j_call: TRBJ2-7
d_call: TRBD1
clone_size: .
v_call: TRBV27

cdr3_nt: TGTGGGACAGGGAACACCGGGGAGCTGTTTTTT
cdr3_aa: CGTGNTGELFF
cdr3_length: 11
j_call: TRBJ2-2
d_call: TRBD1
clone_size: few
v_call: TRBV5-5

cdr3_nt: TGTGCCATCACGAAGGGGGCTGGGGCCAACGTCCTGACTTTC
cdr3_aa: CAITKGAGANVLTF
cdr3_length: 14
j_call: TRBJ2-6
d_call: .
clone_size: .
v_call: TRBV10-3

cdr3_nt: TGTGCCAGCAGTTACGAGGGAGATCAGCCCCAGCATTTT
cdr3_aa: CASSYEGDQPQHF
cdr3_length: 13
j_call: TRBJ1-5
d_call: .
clone_size: .
v_call: TRBV6-2/TRBV6-3

cdr3_nt: TGTGCCAGCAGTGATTTGACAGGGATAGACCAAGAGACCCAGTACTTC
cdr3_aa: CASSDLTGIDQETQYF
cdr3_length: 16
j_call: TRBJ2-5
d_call: TRBD1
clone_size: few
v_call: TRBV2

cdr3_nt: TGCGCCAGCAGCTTGGGGATCCCTAACTATGGCTACACCTTC
cdr3_aa: CASSLGIPNYGYTF
cdr3_length: 14
j_call: TRBJ1-2
d_call: .
clone_size: .
v_call: TRBV5-1

cdr3_nt: TGCAGTGCTGGGGACAGGACAGATACGCAGTATTTT
cdr3_aa: CSAGDRTDTQYF
cdr3_length: 12
j_call: TRBJ2-3
d_call: TRBD1
clone_size: .
v_call: TRBV20-1

cdr3_nt: TGTGCCAGCAGCTTATCAGGGGCTGGCACTGAAGCTTTCTTT
cdr3_aa: CASSLSGAGTEAFF
cdr3_length: 14
j_call: TRBJ1-1
d_call: .
clone_size: few
v_call: TRBV7-3

cdr3_nt: TGTGCCAGCAGCTTGGGACCCGGGGGGGACACTGAAGCTTTCTTT
cdr3_aa: CASSLGPGGDTEAFF
cdr3_length: 15
j_call: TRBJ1-1
d_call: .
clone_size: few
v_call: TRBV5-5

cdr3_nt: TGTGCCAGCAGGGAGTCGATCATATGGGACACTGAAGCTTTCTTT
cdr3_aa: CASRESIIWDTEAFF
cdr3_length: 15
j_call: TRBJ1-1
d_call: .
clone_size: .
v_call: TRBV2

cdr3_nt: TGTGCCAGCAGCGTAGGGTATAGCACAGATACGCAGTATTTT
cdr3_aa: CASSVGYSTDTQYF
cdr3_length: 14
j_call: TRBJ2-3
d_call: .
clone_size: few
v_call: TRBV9

cdr3_nt: TGTGCCAGCAGTTGGGAAGGGCAAGAGACCCAGTACTTC
cdr3_aa: CASSWEGQETQYF
cdr3_length: 13
j_call: TRBJ2-5
d_call: .
clone_size: .
v_call: TRBV5-6

cdr3_nt: TGTGCCAGCAGTGCGCCGGGACAGGGTCTTTTTTTCTTT
cdr3_aa: CASSAPGQGLFFF
cdr3_length: 13
j_call: TRBJ1-1
d_call: TRBD1
clone_size: few
v_call: TRBV12-3/TRBV12-4

cdr3_nt: TGTGCCAGCAGTTACTCGACGACAGGGGTCTATGGCTACACCTTC
cdr3_aa: CASSYSTTGVYGYTF
cdr3_length: 15
j_call: TRBJ1-2
d_call: TRBD1
clone_size: .
v_call: TRBV6-2/TRBV6-3

cdr3_nt: TGCAGCGCTGCAGCCGGTCCGACCAAAAACATTCAGTACTTC
cdr3_aa: CSAAAGPTKNIQYF
cdr3_length: 14
j_call: TRBJ2-4
d_call: .
clone_size: .
v_call: TRBV29-1

cdr3_nt: TGTGCCAGCAGACCCCTAGCGGGGGGAAACAATGAGCAGTTCTTC
cdr3_aa: CASRPLAGGNNEQFF
cdr3_length: 15
j_call: TRBJ2-1
d_call: TRBD2
clone_size: .
v_call: TRBV6-4

cdr3_nt: TGTGCCAGCAGCTTACACGGTGCGGATACGCAGTATTTT
cdr3_aa: CASSLHGADTQYF
cdr3_length: 13
j_call: TRBJ2-3
d_call: .
clone_size: .
v_call: TRBV7-9

cdr3_nt: TGTGCCAGTAGCCTCCAGAGGGGAGGCACTGAAGCTTTCTTT
cdr3_aa: CASSLQRGGTEAFF
cdr3_length: 14
j_call: TRBJ1-1
d_call: .
clone_size: .
v_call: TRBV19

cdr3_nt: TGTGCCAGCAGCTTAAACAGGGGCTCTAATGAAAAACTGTTTTTT
cdr3_aa: CASSLNRGSNEKLFF
cdr3_length: 15
j_call: TRBJ1-4
d_call: TRBD1
clone_size: .
v_call: TRBV7-2

cdr3_nt: TGTGCCAGCAGTTACGCGCCCGGGACACCGAACACTGAATCTTTCTTT
cdr3_aa: CASSYAPGTPNTESFF
cdr3_length: 16
j_call: TRBJ1-1
d_call: .
clone_size: .
v_call: TRBV6-5

cdr3_nt: TGTGCCAGCGGGCAGGGCGAAAAACTGTTTTTT
cdr3_aa: CASGQGEKLFF
cdr3_length: 11
j_call: TRBJ1-4
d_call: .
clone_size: few
v_call: TRBV12-3/TRBV12-4

cdr3_nt: TGTGCCAGCAGCCTTAGCGGGGGTATGAATGAGCAGTTCTTC
cdr3_aa: CASSLSGGMNEQFF
cdr3_length: 14
j_call: TRBJ2-1
d_call: TRBD2
clone_size: .
v_call: TRBV12-3/TRBV12-4

cdr3_nt: TGCGCCAGCAGCTTGGTACCGACGGGGGAGCTGTTTTTT
cdr3_aa: CASSLVPTGELFF
cdr3_length: 13
j_call: TRBJ2-2
d_call: .
clone_size: .
v_call: TRBV5-1